This paragraph reports one T cell receptor (beta chain). What it recognizes is unknown. This sample was taken from a study of OX40 agonist ivuxolimab in advanced cancers. Study-wide results and limits: There were, on average, more expanded clones in CD8+ T cells than in CD4+. Both blood CD4+ and CD8+ T cells showed clonal growth by week 6 at 0.1 to 3.0 mg/kg. Clonal expansion among partial responders at 0.1-3.0 mg/kg ranked near the lowest.

The ends were cut back, 11 bases at V and 1 base at J, with 11 bases in the middle. The CDR3 runs to 13 residues. Germline CDR1 is LNHNV and CDR2 is YYDKDF (reference sequence). Generated by immunoSEQ multiplex PCR, the TCRdb table keeps only in-frame clones and is missing some. The profile shows 43,000 or so clones, more than 75% of them singletons. The sequence came from an adult with an advanced solid tumor such as melanoma, head and neck, liver or kidney cancer. V usage is TRBV15 and J usage is TRBJ2-2; a possible D gene is TRBD1 (5 bases). This material consisted of CD4+ or CD8+ T cells sorted from blood, taken in a trial of the OX40 agonist ivuxolimab. The CDR3 spells CAFRDQNTGELFF. The CDR3, as DNA: TGTGCCTTCAGGGATCAGAACACCGGGGAGCTGTTTTTT.